The present TCR beta chain was sequenced within a study of cytomegalovirus exposure and HLA in healthy donors. Overall study: Of over 350 genotyped donors, 81% grouped in the Caucasian-associated ancestry cluster.

A remark on this clone: The antigen is not known.

PCR amplification relied on 60 Vbeta primers (plus 13 Jbeta primers). Repertoires were generated with immunoSEQ multiplex PCR, while TCRdb's copy carries only in-frame clones and drops some. The table has about 130,000 clones, over 60% seen once. Per the germline V gene, CDR1 is GTSNPN and CDR2 is SVGIG (reference sequence). The V segment lost 7 bases and the J segment 8 bases; nucleotides outside the gene matches: 14. This CDR3 is built from 14 residues. Study-level results: Rarity characterized most TCR sequences, yet some public TCRs appeared in many donors. Roughly even sequencing depth across donors was the assumption behind the presence/absence analyses.

This sequence was found in a man aged 35 to 55 in good health and CMV-seronegative. The chain carries TRBV30 and TRBJ1-2; 9 bases align to TRBD1. Sequenced material: PBMCs. CDR3 protein: CASFTGGASHGYTF. The CDR3 DNA reads TGTGCCTCGTTTACAGGGGGCGCGTCTCACGGCTACACCTTC.